Below, one TCR beta chain is given with its context. The specificity of this receptor is unknown. No much larger clone exists at a distance of one base, and base qualities are not known. The data derive from a study of post-analysis software for immune sequencing data (dated by TCRdb to between 2014 and 2017). Describing the broader study: Relapsing-remitting, secondary progressive and progressive-relapsing multiple sclerosis were recorded as disease courses, and subtype annotation was lacking for some patients. Patient repertoires were compared against about twelve previously published healthy control repertoires from donors aged about 6 to 28 years. A subset of samples was prepared in parallel using single-end sample barcoding, then pooled and co-amplified after Illumina adapter ligation. The research as a whole found: Significantly lower normalized Chao1 diversity was found in multiple sclerosis patients than in controls, suggesting substantial peripheral T-cell clonal expansion. Significantly higher frequencies in patients than in controls were found for about five TRBV segments, including TRBV5-6, TRBV5-1 and TRBV20-1. Direct clustering with F measure revealed strong co-clustering of samples prepared in the same batch, which led to a batch-effect correction. The multiple sclerosis patient group was slightly younger than the control group.

The method behind the library was PCR. TCRdb shows the sequencer as Illumina HiSeq 2500. Unique molecular identifiers were incorporated into TCR beta cDNA libraries to reduce PCR and sequencing biases. Per 1 to 10 million input T cells, approximately 500,000 cDNA molecules were obtained, such that each molecule approximated one T cell. Patient libraries were prepared and sequenced with the same protocol used for the earlier healthy control dataset. Samples belonging to the same batch were prepared together, multiplexed and sequenced on a shared HiSeq lane. Concerning the study's data processing: Raw barcoded reads were processed with MIGEC, discarding single-read molecular identifier groups before consensus assembly and CDR3 extraction. VDJtools was used for post-analysis of the clonotype tables, with diversity normalized by down-sampling every dataset to the smallest sample size. Repertoire overlap clustering matched CDR3 amino acid but not nucleotide sequences to correct batch-related cross-sample contamination. TCRdb redid the processing of the public reads, applying fastp at Q25 and MiXCR, and retained in-frame beta chains. Every CDR3 protein is listed once, alongside the most common genes and DNA of its rows. These V and J calls are TCRdb output, not the study's own analysis. This sample holds 600,000 to 700,000 distinct CDR3 sequences; 55% to 60% were observed only once. Approximately 10% of the sample goes to the ten largest clones.

To demonstrate the VDJtools post-analysis software, TCR beta repertoires were profiled from the peripheral blood of 13 young patients with multiple sclerosis. Multiple sclerosis patients were children and adolescents aged roughly 6 to 17 years. V is reduced by 10 bases and J by 7 bases, leaving a spacing of 14 bases between them. The CDR3, cysteine through phenylalanine, is 12 amino acids long. Only the CDR3 part of the read is kept: 36 bases, read in frame from the first base. The germline V gene supplies CDR1 ENHRY and CDR2 SYGVKD. The source is a girl aged 2-10 years with multiple sclerosis. This chain is built from TRBV10-3 and TRBJ1-5, with the D segment identity uncertain. The specimen sequenced was blood. The CDR3 protein is CATQEGEQPQHF. Here is the DNA: TGTGCCACGCAAGAGGGAGAACAGCCCCAGCATTTT.